The following is a T cell receptor beta chain sequence with its context. Its antigen is unidentified. A read error may produce the germline difference seen at one junction end. Unsorted bulk tissue of roughly 18-32 mg yielded co-extracted RNA and DNA. The authors made TCR beta cDNA from about 500 ng total RNA with a constant-region primer. Each TCR beta library was derived from three nested multiplex PCR rounds that employed slightly modified ARM-PCR. Researchers ran the first two PCR rounds for around 10 cycles each with TRBV1-TRBV30 forward primers and a C-beta reverse primer. TCRdb re-called the multiplex PCR reads through MiXCR, storing one row per CDR3 protein. The sample has around 120,000 distinct CDR3 sequences; 50% to 70% are singletons. Germline V gene sequence: CDR1 SGHNT, CDR2 YENEEA. CDR3 size: 15 residues. This specimen belongs to a study of tumor-infiltrating lymphocytes in primary liver carcinoma. Looking at the study overall: Patients included men and women of 30 to 69 years.

Broader study findings: A fraction of only about 7-24% of top clones appeared in all five tumor regions.

The specimen was liver tumor tissue from sampling region 1. As to subset: tumor region T1, superior pole. The chain links TRBV11-3 to TRBJ1-3; D gene unclear. This receptor was taken from a woman aged 55 to 70 with primary liver carcinoma and hepatitis B virus infection. The CDR3 region has the DNA TGTGCCTGCAGCCCACGGACCGCACTTGGAAACTCCATATATTTT. Protein sequence: CACSPRTALGNSIYF. Full variable domain (missing parts from reference TRBV11-3 and TRBJ1-3): EAGVVQSPRYKIIEKKQPVAFWCNPISGHNTLYWYLQNLGQGPELLIRYENEEAVDDSQLPKDRFSAERLKGVDSTLKIQPAELGDSAVYLCACSPRTALGNSIYFGEGSWLTVV.